The 25 T cell receptor beta chains in this list originate from one sample, sequenced in a study of cytomegalovirus exposure and HLA in healthy donors. Researchers ran the PCR with 60 Vbeta and 13 Jbeta primers. Assay: immunoSEQ multiplex PCR; the TCRdb copy retains only in-frame clones and omits some. The sample yields 150,000 to 200,000 clones, around 80% seen once. Input material: PBMCs. The receptors come from a man aged 30 to 45 in good health and CMV-seronegative.

This clone was seen more than once but under ten times. The chain combines TRBV9 with TRBJ2-7; 7 bases agree with TRBD1. This CDR3 comprises 14 residues. With 3 bases clipped from V and 0 bases from J, the junction kept 3 bases outside the gene matches. From germline, CDR1 is SGDLS and CDR2 YYNGEE. For the CDR3, the DNA is TGTGCCAGCAGCGGGGACAGTCGCTCCTACGAGCAGTACTTC. Protein: CASSGDSRSYEQYF. Using reference TRBV9 and TRBJ2-7 for the parts outside the CDR3, the full variable domain is DSGVTQTPKHLITATGQRVTLRCSPRSGDLSVYWYQQSLDQGLQFLIQYYNGEERAKGNILERFSAQQFPDLHSELNLSSLELGDSALYFCASSGDSRSYEQYFGPGTRLTVT.

V is TRBV18 and J is TRBJ1-1; D call uncertain. CDR3 length: 13 residues. From germline, CDR1 is KGHSH and CDR2 LQKENI. Trimming removed 6 bases from V and 5 bases from J, with 13 bases in between. This CDR3 reads CASSRVEVTEAFF. In nucleotides, the CDR3 is TGTGCCAGCTCCCGGGTGGAGGTTACTGAAGCTTTCTTT.

The J gene is TRBJ2-7, the V gene TRBV29-1; 8 bases line up with TRBD1. V dropped 1 base and J dropped 4; count of bases not matched to a gene: 9. Germline V gives CDR1 SQVTM, CDR2 ANQGSEA. The CDR3 totals 15 residues. The CDR3 spells CSVEGRGTGSYEQYF. CDR3 coding DNA: TGCAGCGTTGAAGGTCGGGGGACAGGTTCGTACGAGCAGTACTTC.

This sequence joins TRBV11-2 and TRBJ2-7; D possibly corresponds to TRBD1 (6 bases). Germline V gives CDR1 SGHAT, CDR2 FQNNGV. CDR3 length: 19 amino acids. Between the trimmed V and J ends, which lost 2 bases and 4 bases, there was a span of 27 bases. CDR3 residues: CASSLTPTPRGTGSYEQYF. CDR3 DNA sequence: TGTGCCAGCAGCTTAACCCCCACCCCCCGCGGAACAGGGTCGTACGAGCAGTACTTC.

The CDR3 DNA reads TGTGCCTGGAGTGTTCCGAGCGAGCAGTACTTC. It encodes CAWSVPSEQYF. The gene calls are TRBV30 and TRBJ2-7; D unresolved. Trimming cost V 0 bases and J 6 bases, with 6 bases left between them. Germline assignment: CDR1 GTSNPN and CDR2 SVGIG (reference sequence). CDR3 length: 11 residues. Complete variable domain (other parts from reference TRBV30 and TRBJ2-7): SQTIHQWPATLVQPVGSPLSLECTVEGTSNPNLYWYRQAAGRGLQLLFYSVGIGQISSEVPQNLSASRPQDRQFILSSKKLLLSDSGFYLCAWSVPSEQYFGPGTRLTVT.

The count of this clone is one. The chain employs TRBV9 and TRBJ2-6; D is possibly TRBD1 (6 bases). There are 16 residues in the CDR3. The V gene's germline CDR1 is SGDLS and CDR2 YYNGEE. The V and J ends lost 0 bases and 4 bases respectively, with 11 bases between them. The CDR3 DNA reads TGTGCCAGCAGCGTAGTGGGGGCGTCGGGGGCCAACGTCCTGACTTTC. Amino acids: CASSVVGASGANVLTF.

This chain links TRBV7-3 with TRBJ2-7; 11 bases are a match to TRBD2. The CDR3 runs to 16 residues. Germline CDR1 is SGHTA and CDR2 is FQGTGA. With 5 bases clipped from V and 6 bases from J, the junction kept 12 bases outside the gene matches. CDR3 bases: TGTGCCAGCAGCCCGGGGATTAGGCTAGCGGGAGGCGAGCAGTACTTC. Translating gives CASSPGIRLAGGEQYF.

The chain joins TRBV18 to TRBJ2-6; possible D gene TRBD2, 6 bases. The V end lost 2 bases, the J end lost 0 bases, and 11 bases lay between the germline ends. The CDR3 runs 17 residues. Germline CDR1 is KGHSH and CDR2 is LQKENI. This chain's CDR3 is CASSPSLGGSGANVLTF. As DNA, the CDR3 is TGTGCCAGCTCACCAAGTCTCGGGGGCTCTGGGGCCAACGTCCTGACTTTC.

The rearrangement uses TRBV28 and TRBJ1-2; 10 bases map to TRBD1. V shed 3 bases and J 3 bases; nucleotides not matched to a gene: 4. The germline V gene encodes CDR1 MDHEN and CDR2 SYDVKM. The CDR3 length is 15 residues. CDR3 sequence reads: CASSLIDRGHYGYTF. CDR3 nucleotides: TGTGCCAGCAGTTTGATCGACAGGGGGCACTATGGCTACACCTTC.

V usage is TRBV5-6 and J usage is TRBJ2-2; 10 bases match TRBD1. V was clipped by 6 bases and J by 3 bases; unmatched bases: 8. The CDR3 runs to 16 residues. CDR1 and CDR2 (germline): SGHDT, YYEEEE. For the CDR3, the DNA is TGTGCCAGCACCTCTACGGACAGGGGGTACACCGGGGAGCTGTTTTTT. Protein: CASTSTDRGYTGELFF.

In its sample, this clone was seen a few times. J is TRBJ1-3 and V is TRBV27, with TRBD1 matching 8 bases. The CDR3 totals 14 residues. The V gene's germline CDR1 is MNHEY and CDR2 SMNVEV (reference sequence). J was trimmed by 7 bases and V by 3 bases; bases with no gene match: 5. The CDR3 nucleotides are TGTGCCAGCAGTTTCTCGACAGGGGCCAACACCATATATTTT. Translated, it gives CASSFSTGANTIYF.

The rearrangement uses TRBV27 and TRBJ2-7; 9 bases line up with TRBD2. Germline CDR1 and CDR2: MNHEY and SMNVEV (reference sequence). CDR3 length equals 16 residues. The V segment lost 0 bases and the J segment 3 bases; nucleotides outside the gene matches: 6. This CDR3 is CASSLSALAGLYEQYF. The DNA for the CDR3 is TGTGCCAGCAGTTTATCCGCCCTAGCGGGACTCTACGAGCAGTACTTC.

The chain combines TRBV15 with TRBJ2-7; D might be TRBD2 (6 bases). Between the trimmed V and J ends, which lost 2 bases and 2 bases, there was a span of 16 bases. The CDR3 totals 16 residues. CDR1 and CDR2 from the germline V gene are LNHNV and YYDKDF (reference sequence). DNA of the CDR3: TGTGCCACCAGCAGACCCCGATCCGGGACTGCCTACGAGCAGTACTTC. Translation gives CATSRPRSGTAYEQYF.

The chain employs TRBV6-5 and TRBJ2-2, with 7 bases aligning to TRBD1. V was clipped by 2 bases and J by 1 base; unmatched bases: 4. The CDR3 extends over 16 amino acids. Germline V CDR1 and CDR2: MNHEY, SVGAGI. CDR3 DNA: TGTGCCAGCAGTTACCTTAGGACAGGGAACACCGGGGAGCTGTTTTTT. It translates to CASSYLRTGNTGELFF.

The chain joins TRBV7-7 to TRBJ2-3; D remains ambiguous. V lost 1 base and J lost 2, with 7 bases in between. From germline, CDR1 is SSHAT and CDR2 FNYEAQ (reference sequence). This CDR3 comprises 14 residues. CDR3 protein: CASSLVQDTDTQYF. DNA of the CDR3: TGTGCCAGCAGCTTAGTGCAGGACACAGATACGCAGTATTTT.

This chain uses TRBV6-1 with TRBJ1-1, with D uncertain. Germline lookup yields CDR1 MNHNS and CDR2 SASEGT. The CDR3 contains 14 residues. Trimming removed 6 bases at V and 1 base at J, with 12 bases between. The CDR3 DNA reads TGTGCCAGCAGGGAGGGCACAGCGAACACTGAAGCTTTCTTT. Its translation is CASREGTANTEAFF.

This clone has only a few counts. The V and J genes are TRBV18 and TRBJ1-4, with 10 bases lining up with TRBD1. CDR3 size: 16 residues. Looked up from germline, CDR1 is KGHSH and CDR2 is LQKENI. After removal of 3 bases from V and 5 bases from J, the junction contained 6 bases not matched to a gene. The CDR3, as DNA: TGTGCCAGCTCACCTTTCGGGACAGGGGCGAATGAAAAACTGTTTTTT. This codes for CASSPFGTGANEKLFF.

V usage is TRBV6-5 and J usage is TRBJ2-7; 9 nucleotides line up with TRBD2. CDR1 and CDR2 (germline): MNHEY, SVGAGI. The V segment lost 3 bases and the J segment 5 bases; nucleotides outside the gene matches: 8. The CDR3 is 15 residues long. The CDR3 here is CASSYSSGTVNEQYF. The CDR3 DNA reads TGTGCCAGCAGTTATTCTAGCGGGACGGTAAACGAGCAGTACTTC.

In this sample, this clone turned up once. CDR3 DNA sequence: TGTGCCAGCAGCTCCCTCGCCCAGCGGGAGTCCGGGGAGCTGTTTTTT. Amino acid sequence: CASSSLAQRESGELFF. The genes are TRBV5-6 and TRBJ2-2, with 8 bases identical to TRBD2. Looked up from germline, CDR1 is SGHDT and CDR2 is YYEEEE. The CDR3 covers 16 residues. V dropped 3 bases and J dropped 6; count of bases not matched to a gene: 10.

This rearrangement joins TRBV5-4 to TRBJ2-2; 12 bases align to TRBD2. The germline V gene encodes CDR1 SGHNT and CDR2 YYREEE (reference sequence). With V trimmed by 4 bases and J by 5 bases, 9 bases remained unmatched. CDR3 length: 17 amino acids. This CDR3 is CASSPGGTSGRTGELFF. The CDR3 bases are TGTGCCAGCAGCCCGGGGGGTACTAGCGGGAGGACCGGGGAGCTGTTTTTT.

The V gene is TRBV5-1, the J gene TRBJ2-3; TRBD1 agrees at 10 bases. Per the germline V gene, CDR1 is SGHRS and CDR2 is YFSETQ. The CDR3 is 15 amino acids. The trim removed 4 bases at V and 1 base at J, leaving 3 bases unmatched. CDR3 nucleotide sequence: TGCGCCAGCAGCATTGGGACAGGGGGCACAGATACGCAGTATTTT. This sequence encodes CASSIGTGGTDTQYF.

This chain links TRBV7-9 with TRBJ2-5; possibly TRBD2 for D (5 bases). This CDR3 comprises 15 residues. CDR1 is SEHNR and CDR2 is FQNEAQ in the germline V gene (reference sequence). Trimming pared 1 base from V and 5 bases from J, leaving 14 bases between. In DNA form, the CDR3 reads TGTGCCAGCAGCTTAGAGTCGGGGTTGGGGGAGACCCAGTACTTC. It yields the protein CASSLESGLGETQYF.

The chain has TRBV4-2 and TRBJ2-6, with 7 positions matching TRBD2. CDR3 length equals 19 residues. Germline-derived CDR1 and CDR2 are LGHNA and YNFKEQ. Unmatched junction bases numbered 9, after V lost 0 bases and J lost 1 base. In DNA, the CDR3 is TGTGCCAGCAGCCAAGAACTTCCCGGGACTATTTCTGGGGCCAACGTCCTGACTTTC. This codes for CASSQELPGTISGANVLTF.

CDR3 amino acids: CASSEYRLAGENEQFF. For the CDR3, the DNA is TGTGCCAGCAGTGAATATAGACTAGCGGGAGAAAATGAGCAGTTCTTC. The V gene is TRBV25-1, the J gene TRBJ2-1; 12 positions agree with TRBD2. This CDR3 has 16 amino acids. CDR1 is MGHDK, CDR2 SYGVNS, per germline. Trimming took 0 bases from V and 7 from J; bases not matched to a gene: 4.

This rearrangement joins TRBV5-6 to TRBJ1-2; D is uncertain. Trimming shortened V by 4 bases and J by 8 bases, and 15 bases separated the two germline ends. Germline V gene lookup returns CDR1 SGHDT and CDR2 YYEEEE. This CDR3 has 13 amino acids. For the CDR3, the DNA is TGTGCCAGCAGCAGGGCGGCCGGGAGCGGCTACACCTTC. This sequence encodes CASSRAAGSGYTF. Full variable domain (remainder filled in from reference TRBV5-6 and TRBJ1-2): DAGVTQSPTHLIKTRGQQVTLRCSPKSGHDTVSWYQQALGQGPQFIFQYYEEEERQRGNFPDRFSGHQFPNYSSELNVNALLLGDSALYLCASSRAAGSGYTFGSGTRLTVV.